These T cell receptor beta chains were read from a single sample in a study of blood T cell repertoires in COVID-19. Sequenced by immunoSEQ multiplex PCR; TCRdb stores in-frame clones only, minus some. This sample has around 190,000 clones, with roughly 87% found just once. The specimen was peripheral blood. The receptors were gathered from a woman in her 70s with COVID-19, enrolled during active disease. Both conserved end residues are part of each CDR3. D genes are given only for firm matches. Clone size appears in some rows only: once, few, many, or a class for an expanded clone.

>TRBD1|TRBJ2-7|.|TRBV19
CASSSRQGRYGQYF
TGTGCCAGTAGTTCCCGACAGGGTCGATACGGGCAGTACTTC
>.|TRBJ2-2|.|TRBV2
CASSGQNTGELFF
TGTGCCAGCAGTGGACAGAACACCGGGGAGCTGTTTTTT
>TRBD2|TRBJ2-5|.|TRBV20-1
CSASYGTRVSETQYF
TGCAGTGCTAGTTACGGGACTAGGGTTTCGGAGACCCAGTACTTC
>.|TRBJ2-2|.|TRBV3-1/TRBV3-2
CASSQSSGELFF
TGTGCCAGCAGCCAATCGAGCGGGGAGCTGTTTTTT
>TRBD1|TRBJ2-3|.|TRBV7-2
CASSLGQGHTDTQYF
TGTGCCAGCAGCTTAGGACAGGGGCACACAGATACGCAGTATTTT
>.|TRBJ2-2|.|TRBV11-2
CASSLGGIRGTGELFF
TGTGCCAGCAGCTTAGGTGGGATCAGGGGAACCGGGGAGCTGTTTTTT
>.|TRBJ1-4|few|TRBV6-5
CASRALWGANEKLFF
TGTGCCAGCAGAGCTTTGTGGGGCGCTAATGAAAAACTGTTTTTT
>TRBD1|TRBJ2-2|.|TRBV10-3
CAISETTGGGTGELFF
TGTGCCATCAGTGAGACAACAGGGGGCGGCACCGGGGAGCTGTTTTTT
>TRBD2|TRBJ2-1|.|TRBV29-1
CSVRGLAGPGEQFF
TGCAGCGTAAGGGGGCTAGCGGGACCGGGTGAGCAGTTCTTC
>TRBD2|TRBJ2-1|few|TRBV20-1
CSASRGRFSGVIYNEQFF
TGCAGTGCTAGTCGGGGACGTTTTAGCGGGGTGATATACAATGAGCAGTTCTTC
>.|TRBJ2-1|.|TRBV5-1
CASSPIPLAGNEQFF
TGCGCCAGCAGCCCTATCCCACTAGCTGGCAATGAGCAGTTCTTC
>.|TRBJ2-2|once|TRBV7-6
CASSFGVSNTGELFF
TGTGCCAGCAGCTTCGGTGTGTCGAACACCGGGGAGCTGTTTTTT
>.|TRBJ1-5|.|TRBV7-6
CASSLMGNSNQPQHF
TGTGCCAGCAGCTTAATGGGCAATAGCAATCAGCCCCAGCATTTT
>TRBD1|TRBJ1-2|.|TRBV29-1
CSVIGTATFNYGYTF
TGCAGCGTTATCGGGACAGCGACTTTTAACTATGGCTACACCTTC
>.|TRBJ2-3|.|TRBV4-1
CASSHEGPSTDTQYF
TGCGCCAGCAGCCACGAGGGCCCGAGCACAGATACGCAGTATTTT
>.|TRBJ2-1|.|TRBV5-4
CASSLRFSQGGYNEQFF
TGTGCCAGCAGCTTGAGGTTCAGCCAGGGGGGATACAATGAGCAGTTCTTC
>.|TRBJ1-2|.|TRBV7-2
CASSLVSAGPNYGYTF
TGTGCCAGCAGCTTAGTATCGGCAGGGCCAAACTATGGCTACACCTTC
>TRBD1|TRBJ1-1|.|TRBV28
CASSLSGTGGRRTAFF
TGTGCCAGCAGTCTTTCCGGGACAGGGGGCAGGAGAACGGCTTTCTTT
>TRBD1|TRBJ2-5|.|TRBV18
CASSWTGVMSQYF
TGTGCCAGCTCATGGACAGGAGTTATGTCCCAGTACTTC
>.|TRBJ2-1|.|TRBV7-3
CASSLRRGNEQFF
TGTGCCAGCAGCTTAAGAAGGGGGAATGAGCAGTTCTTC
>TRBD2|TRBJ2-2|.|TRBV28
CASSLQLAGNTGELFF
TGTGCCAGCAGTTTACAACTAGCGGGAAACACCGGGGAGCTGTTTTTT
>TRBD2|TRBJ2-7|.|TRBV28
CASSPAGAVGSYEQYF
TGTGCCAGCAGCCCAGCGGGGGCTGTGGGCTCCTACGAGCAGTACTTC
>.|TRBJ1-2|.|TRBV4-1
CASSKPGEYGYTF
TGCGCCAGCAGCAAGCCAGGGGAGTATGGCTACACCTTC
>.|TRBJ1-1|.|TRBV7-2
CASSLDRREAFF
TGTGCCAGCAGCCTCGACAGGCGTGAAGCTTTCTTT
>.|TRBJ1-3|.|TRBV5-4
CASSLTGTGNTIYF
TGTGCCAGCAGCCTCACAGGGACTGGAAACACCATATATTTT
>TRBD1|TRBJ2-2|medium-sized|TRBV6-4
CASSAQGENTGELFF
TGTGCCAGCAGTGCCCAGGGGGAAAACACCGGGGAGCTGTTTTTT
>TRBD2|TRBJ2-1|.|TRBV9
CASSVSSSGSVHEQFF
TGTGCCAGCAGCGTAAGCTCCAGCGGGAGTGTTCATGAGCAGTTCTTC
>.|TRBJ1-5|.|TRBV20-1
CSASWGSGIGSNQPQHF
TGCAGTGCTAGTTGGGGCTCAGGGATAGGTAGCAATCAGCCCCAGCATTTT
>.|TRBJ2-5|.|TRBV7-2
CASSLSAGETQYF
TGTGCCAGCAGCTTGAGCGCCGGAGAGACCCAGTACTTC
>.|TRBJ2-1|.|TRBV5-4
CASRKEASYNEQFF
TGTGCCAGCAGGAAGGAAGCGAGCTACAATGAGCAGTTCTTC
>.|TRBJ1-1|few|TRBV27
CASSYRADTEAFF
TGTGCCAGCAGTTACAGGGCTGACACTGAAGCTTTCTTT
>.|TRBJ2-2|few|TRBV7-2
CASSLRPSSGGELFF
TGTGCCAGCAGCTTACGCCCATCATCGGGCGGGGAGCTGTTTTTT
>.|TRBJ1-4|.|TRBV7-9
CASSLIGSGNVLFF
TGTGCCAGCAGCTTAATCGGGTCGGGGAATGTACTGTTTTTT
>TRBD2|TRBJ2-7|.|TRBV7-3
CASSAGTSGYEQYF
TGTGCCAGCAGCGCCGGGACTAGCGGCTACGAGCAGTACTTC
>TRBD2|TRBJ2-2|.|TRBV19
CASSISLAGAGELFF
TGTGCCAGTAGTATTTCACTAGCGGGAGCTGGGGAGCTGTTTTTT
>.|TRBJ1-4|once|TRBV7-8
CASSFYAAEKLFF
TGTGCCAGCAGCTTCTATGCTGCTGAAAAACTGTTTTTT
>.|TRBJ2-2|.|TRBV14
CASSQTGRNTGELFF
TGTGCCAGCAGCCAAACAGGGCGAAACACCGGGGAGCTGTTTTTT
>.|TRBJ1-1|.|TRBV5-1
CASSLAGARSEAFF
TGCGCCAGCAGCTTGGCAGGGGCCCGGTCTGAAGCTTTCTTT
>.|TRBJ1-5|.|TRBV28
CASSPRRRGLQPQHF
TGTGCCAGCAGCCCCCGACGGCGGGGGCTTCAGCCCCAGCATTTT
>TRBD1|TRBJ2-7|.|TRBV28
CASSLNSGGKYEQYF
TGTGCCAGCAGTTTAAATTCAGGGGGCAAGTACGAGCAGTACTTC
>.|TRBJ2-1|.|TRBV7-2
CASSHSVSSSYNEQFF
TGTGCCAGCAGCCACTCGGTTTCGAGCTCCTACAATGAGCAGTTCTTC
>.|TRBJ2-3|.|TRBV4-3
CASSQDSTGVSTDTQYF
TGCGCCAGCAGCCAAGATAGTACCGGGGTGAGCACAGATACGCAGTATTTT
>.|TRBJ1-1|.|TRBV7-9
CASSGGLTNTEAFF
TGTGCCAGCAGCGGGGGACTCACGAACACTGAAGCTTTCTTT
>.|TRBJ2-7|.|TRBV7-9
CASRLAGNSYEQYF
TGTGCCAGCAGGCTGGCCGGGAACTCCTACGAGCAGTACTTC
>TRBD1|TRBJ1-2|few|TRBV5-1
CASSSTLSVQRGRDYGYTF
TGCGCCAGCAGCTCCACGCTATCTGTTCAAAGGGGGCGAGACTATGGCTACACCTTC
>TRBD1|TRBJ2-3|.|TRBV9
CASNKGASTDTQYF
TGTGCCAGCAACAAGGGGGCAAGCACAGATACGCAGTATTTT
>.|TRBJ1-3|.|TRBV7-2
CASSLGTSGSGNTIYF
TGTGCCAGCAGCTTGGGGACATCGGGGTCCGGAAACACCATATATTTT
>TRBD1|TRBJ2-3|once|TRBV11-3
CASSFRQGSTDTQYF
TGTGCCAGCAGCTTTAGACAGGGCAGCACAGATACGCAGTATTTT
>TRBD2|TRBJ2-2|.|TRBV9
CASSDPLEREIPGELFF
TGTGCCAGCAGCGACCCGCTGGAGCGGGAGATTCCCGGGGAGCTGTTTTTT
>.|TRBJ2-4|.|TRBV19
CASSDWTDAAKNIQYF
TGTGCCAGTAGTGATTGGACTGATGCAGCCAAAAACATTCAGTACTTC
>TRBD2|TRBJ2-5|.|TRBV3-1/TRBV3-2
CASSQLAGGGQETQYF
TGTGCCAGCAGCCAACTAGCGGGAGGAGGACAAGAGACCCAGTACTTC
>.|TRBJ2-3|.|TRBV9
CASSVATGSTDTQYF
TGTGCCAGCAGCGTAGCTACGGGTAGCACAGATACGCAGTATTTT
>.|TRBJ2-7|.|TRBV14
CASSQDLARSYEQYF
TGTGCCAGCAGCCAAGATCTCGCCAGATCCTACGAGCAGTACTTC
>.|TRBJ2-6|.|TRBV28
CASTAGGASGANVLTF
TGTGCCAGCACCGCGGGCGGGGCTTCTGGGGCCAACGTCCTGACTTTC
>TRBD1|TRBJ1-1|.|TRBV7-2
CASSLRFSFGQEYTEAFF
TGTGCCAGCAGCTTACGGTTTAGTTTTGGACAGGAATACACTGAAGCTTTCTTT
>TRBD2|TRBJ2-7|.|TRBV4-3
CASSRGLAGGYEQYF
TGCGCCAGCAGCCGGGGACTAGCGGGAGGCTACGAGCAGTACTTC
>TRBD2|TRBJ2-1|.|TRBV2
CASKALAGLNEQFF
TGTGCCAGCAAAGCACTAGCGGGACTCAATGAGCAGTTCTTC